This entry concerns a single TCR beta chain. Assay used: immunoSEQ multiplex PCR; TCRdb lists only in-frame clones, some missing. In the table there are some 49,000 clones, approximately 86% of which are singletons. These data are taken from a study of control samples from healthy donors and cancer patients. In germline, CDR1 is SGHDN, CDR2 FVKESK. Trimming took off 1 base at V and 2 bases at J, with 12 bases between the two ends. The CDR3 contains 16 residues. Sequences were obtained from PBMCs. The source of this sequence is a woman in her 50s with lung cancer. The chain is built from TRBV14 and TRBJ1-5; tentatively, D is TRBD1 (5 bases). CDR3 coding DNA: TGTGCCAGCAGCCAAGCTGTGGGGCTCGGCAATCAGCCCCAGCATTTT. This codes for CASSQAVGLGNQPQHF.